Listed below are T cell receptor beta chains from one sample, sequenced in a study of T cells after yellow fever vaccination. From the 5' RACE reads, TCRdb called clonotypes with MiXCR, one entry per CDR3 protein. This table has almost 600,000 distinct CDR3 sequences, roughly 13% appearing once. Source: PBMCs, taken on the day of the yellow fever booster vaccination. Receptors originate from a man aged 25 to 45 who received the YFV17D yellow fever vaccine. Both conserved end residues are part of each CDR3. A D gene is named only where the DNA matches it firmly. The listing skips clone size in some rows; elsewhere it reads once, few, many or a size class.

j_call | d_call | v_call | clone_size | cdr3_nt | cdr3_aa
TRBJ2-7 | - | TRBV11-2 | few | TGTGCCAGCAGCTTCATCCGGGCCCGCGCCTACGAGCAGTACTTC | CASSFIRARAYEQYF
TRBJ2-7 | - | TRBV28 | - | TGTGCCAGCAGGGTTGGGACACTCTACGAGCAGTACTTC | CASRVGTLYEQYF
TRBJ2-7 | - | TRBV6-1 | few | TGTGCCAGCAGTGGCGGTTACAACTCCTACGAGCAGTACTTC | CASSGGYNSYEQYF
TRBJ2-1 | TRBD2 | TRBV25-1 | few | TGTGCCAGCAATGTTGCGGGAGGGCTCAATGAGCAGTTCTTC | CASNVAGGLNEQFF
TRBJ1-5 | - | TRBV6-2/TRBV6-3 | few | TGTGCCAGCAGTTACGAGAGAGGGAGGGGGGTGTATTTT | CASSYERGRGVYF
TRBJ2-1 | - | TRBV5-6 | - | TGTGCCAGCAGCGCCGGGGTAGACGGGTTCTTC | CASSAGVDGFF
TRBJ2-1 | - | TRBV19 | few | TGTGCCAGTAGTTGGTGGGGGCGGGACAATGAGCAGTTCTTC | CASSWWGRDNEQFF
TRBJ2-5 | TRBD2 | TRBV5-6 | - | TGTGCCAGCAGCCAGGGCGGGGGACGGGAGACCCAGTACTTC | CASSQGGGRETQYF
TRBJ2-7 | - | TRBV6-1 | - | TGTGCCTTACCCGGGACCCAGGATACAGAGCAGTACTTC | CALPGTQDTEQYF
TRBJ2-1 | - | TRBV20-1 | few | TGCAGTGCTCCCCTGGCGGGGAGGTTCAATGAGCAGTTCTTC | CSAPLAGRFNEQFF
TRBJ2-5 | - | TRBV4-3 | - | TGCGCCAGCAGCCAAGGGGCAGGGGCGCAAGAGACCCAGTACTTC | CASSQGAGAQETQYF
TRBJ2-1 | TRBD2 | TRBV5-1 | few | TGCGCCAGCGGACCGGGACTAGCGGGAGAAAATGAGCAGTTCTTC | CASGPGLAGENEQFF
TRBJ2-1 | - | TRBV20-1 | few | TGCAGTGCTGCCCTGAGGTTCGATGAGCAGTTCTTC | CSAALRFDEQFF
TRBJ2-1 | TRBD1 | TRBV7-2 | - | TGTGCCAGCAGCTTACAGGGGGCGCTTTACAATGAGCAGTTCTTC | CASSLQGALYNEQFF
TRBJ1-5 | TRBD1 | TRBV16 | - | TGTGCCAGCAGCCAAAGTACAGGGGGTGGCCAGCCCCAGCATTTT | CASSQSTGGGQPQHF
TRBJ2-7 | - | TRBV28 | few | TGTGCCAGCAGTTTGGCAGGAATATTCGAGCAGTACTTC | CASSLAGIFEQYF
TRBJ2-5 | TRBD1 | TRBV6-1 | - | TGTGCCAGCAGATCCGGGACAGGGGCGTTGGAGACCCAGTACTTC | CASRSGTGALETQYF
TRBJ1-5 | - | TRBV23-1 | few | TGCGCCAGCAGTCCCGCCCTTTTGGATTTT | CASSPALLDF
TRBJ2-7 | TRBD1 | TRBV2 | - | TGTGCCAGCAGTGGGACAGGGCTTTGGGAGCAGTACTTC | CASSGTGLWEQYF
TRBJ2-2 | - | TRBV20-1 | once | TGCAGTGCTAGAGATTTTTCGGGACCCCGGGTGGGCACCGGGGAGCTGTTTTTT | CSARDFSGPRVGTGELFF
TRBJ2-7 | TRBD1 | TRBV27 | - | TGTGCCAGCAGTTCCCGACAGGGGGGGACCTACGAGCAGTACTTC | CASSSRQGGTYEQYF
TRBJ2-2 | TRBD1 | TRBV28 | few | TGTGCCAGCAGTTCCCCCAACCCGGGGACAGGGGGTAACACCGGGGAGCTGTTTTTT | CASSSPNPGTGGNTGELFF
TRBJ2-7 | TRBD1 | TRBV4-1 | few | TGCGCCAGCAGCCAAGTTCCAGGGGGCACCTACGAGCAGTACTTC | CASSQVPGGTYEQYF
TRBJ2-7 | TRBD2 | TRBV20-1 | few | TGCAGTGCCTCGGGGGGGGGACTACCATACGAGCAGTACTTC | CSASGGGLPYEQYF
TRBJ2-5 | TRBD2 | TRBV7-9 | many | TGTGCCAGCACCACCGCCGGGGGGGCCGAGACCCAGTACTTC | CASTTAGGAETQYF
TRBJ2-5 | TRBD2 | TRBV18 | - | TGTGCCAGCTCACCCCCTAAACTAGCGGGAGTGGAGACCCAGTACTTC | CASSPPKLAGVETQYF
TRBJ2-7 | - | TRBV5-1 | few | TGCGCCAGCAGCTTGGTGAAAGGGGACTACGAGCAGTACTTC | CASSLVKGDYEQYF
TRBJ2-5 | - | TRBV3-1 | - | TGTGCCAGCAGCCAACGTCCAGAGACCCAGTACTTC | CASSQRPETQYF
TRBJ2-7 | - | TRBV5-1 | few | TGCGCCAGCAGCTTGGAAGGGACGGGAACATACGAGCAGTACTTC | CASSLEGTGTYEQYF